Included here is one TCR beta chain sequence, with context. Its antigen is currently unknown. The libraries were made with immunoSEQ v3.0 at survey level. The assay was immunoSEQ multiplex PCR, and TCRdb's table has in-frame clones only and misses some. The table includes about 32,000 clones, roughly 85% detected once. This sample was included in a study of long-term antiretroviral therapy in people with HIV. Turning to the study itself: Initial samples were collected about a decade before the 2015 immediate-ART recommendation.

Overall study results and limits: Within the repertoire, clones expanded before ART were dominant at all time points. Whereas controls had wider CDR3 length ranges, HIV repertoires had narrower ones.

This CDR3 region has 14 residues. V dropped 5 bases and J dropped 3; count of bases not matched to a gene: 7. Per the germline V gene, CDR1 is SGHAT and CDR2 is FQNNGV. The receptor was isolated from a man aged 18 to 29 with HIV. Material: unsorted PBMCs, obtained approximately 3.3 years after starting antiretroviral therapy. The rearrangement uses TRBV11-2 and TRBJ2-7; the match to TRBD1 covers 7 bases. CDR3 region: CASSPRQGDYEQYF. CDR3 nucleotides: TGTGCCAGCAGCCCGCGACAGGGCGACTACGAGCAGTACTTC.